A single sample gave rise to the 19 T cell receptor beta chains below, sequenced in a study of blood T cell repertoires in COVID-19. This table comes from immunoSEQ multiplex PCR, and its TCRdb copy is limited to in-frame clones, with some not included. The sample gives around 88,000 clones, around nine tenths of which show up once; under 2% is in the top ten. The sequenced material came from peripheral blood. These receptor sequences come from a man in his sixties with acute or convalescent COVID-19.

V and J are TRBV6-6 and TRBJ2-7; 9 positions agree with TRBD1. Germline V lookup: CDR1 MNHNY, CDR2 SVGAGI (reference sequence). V was clipped by 4 bases and J by 0 bases; unmatched bases: 4. The length of the CDR3 is 15 residues. The CDR3 bases are TGTGCCAGCAGTTCCACGGACAGGGGCTCCTACGAGCAGTACTTC. Amino acids: CASSSTDRGSYEQYF.

In DNA, the CDR3 is TGTGCCAGCAGCTTGCAGGGGGGATACTACAATGAGCAGTTCTTC. Its protein product is CASSLQGGYYNEQFF. The chain carries TRBV7-2 and TRBJ2-1; maybe TRBD1 (7 bases). In germline, CDR1 is SGHTA, CDR2 FQGNSA. The V end lost 3 bases, the J end lost 3 bases, and 12 bases lay between the germline ends. This CDR3 spans 15 amino acids.

The genes are TRBV19 and TRBJ2-1, with D tentatively TRBD2 (6 bases). V lost 4 bases, J lost 0 bases, and 10 bases lay in between. Germline V gives CDR1 LNHDA, CDR2 SQIVND (reference sequence). The CDR3 is 15 amino acids. CDR3 coding DNA: TGTGCCAGTAGTAAGACTAGGAGCTCCTACAATGAGCAGTTCTTC. This translates into CASSKTRSSYNEQFF.

This clone was counted only a few times. The rearrangement joins TRBV19 to TRBJ2-2; maybe TRBD1 (5 bases). This CDR3 contains 14 residues. V dropped 4 bases and J dropped 0 bases, with 6 bases sitting between them. In germline, CDR1 is LNHDA, CDR2 SQIVND (reference sequence). The CDR3 DNA sequence: TGTGCCAGTAGTAGGGGCCCGAACACCGGGGAGCTGTTTTTT. Amino acid sequence: CASSRGPNTGELFF.

The rearrangement links TRBV4-3 to TRBJ1-2, with a possible D match to TRBD1 (6 bases). This CDR3 comprises 14 residues. The germline gives CDR1 LGHNA, CDR2 YSLEER. The V and J ends lost 0 bases and 4 bases respectively, with 9 bases between them. The CDR3 reads CASSQDRGSYGYTF. CDR3 nucleotides: TGCGCCAGCAGCCAAGATAGGGGGAGCTATGGCTACACCTTC.

This sequence joins TRBV9 and TRBJ2-1, with D perhaps TRBD2 (5 bases). Germline CDR1 and CDR2: SGDLS and YYNGEE. This CDR3 contains 15 residues. Between the trimmed V and J ends, which lost 1 base and 6 bases, there was a span of 14 bases. CDR3 loop: CASSVIALGGNEQFF. The CDR3 region has the DNA TGTGCCAGCAGCGTAATAGCGCTCGGTGGCAATGAGCAGTTCTTC.

In DNA form, the CDR3 reads TGTGCCAGCAGTACACTGACTAGCGCCGCGAGGGAGACCCAGTACTTC. This sequence encodes CASSTLTSAARETQYF. The gene calls are TRBV5-6 and TRBJ2-5; 8 bases are shared with TRBD2. CDR1 is SGHDT, CDR2 YYEEEE, per germline. This CDR3 contains 16 residues. V lost 5 bases and J lost 5; bases outside the gene matches: 14.

The rearrangement uses TRBV11-2 and TRBJ2-4; perhaps TRBD2 as D (6 bases). V was shortened by 0 bases and J by 8 bases, with 11 bases between the two germline ends. The CDR3 length is 14 residues. Germline CDR1 SGHAT, CDR2 FQNNGV. CDR3 region: CASSLEVAADIQYF. For the CDR3, the DNA is TGTGCCAGCAGCTTAGAGGTAGCGGCGGACATTCAGTACTTC.

This sequence joins TRBV29-1 and TRBJ1-2; 7 nucleotides align to TRBD1. J gave up 8 bases and V 1 base, and 7 bases lay outside the gene matches. Germline loops: CDR1 SQVTM, CDR2 ANQGSEA. The CDR3 is 13 residues long. Written as DNA, the CDR3 is TGCAGCGTTGAAGTAGACAGGGCAGGGGGCTACACCTTC. Protein sequence: CSVEVDRAGGYTF.

CDR3 loop: CASTAIAGGSEQFF. The CDR3 region has the DNA TGCGCCAGCACCGCAATAGCAGGGGGCAGTGAGCAGTTCTTC. The V gene is TRBV5-1, the J gene TRBJ2-1; 8 positions match TRBD1. V trimming: 6 bases; J trimming: 9 bases; junction bases outside the gene matches: 11. Germline CDR1 is SGHRS and CDR2 is YFSETQ. The CDR3 is 14 amino acids.

This sequence joins TRBV5-4 and TRBJ1-3, with D perhaps matching TRBD1 (6 bases). The V gene's germline CDR1 is SGHNT and CDR2 YYREEE (reference sequence). There are 13 residues in the CDR3. V lost 3 bases and J lost 9, with 13 bases in between. The CDR3 DNA sequence: TGTGCCAGCAGCTCCCCGGGGGGCAGCACCATATATTTT. Encoded protein: CASSSPGGSTIYF.

The genes are TRBV10-2 and TRBJ1-6, with 7 bases identical to TRBD1. The ends lost 9 bases at V and 6 bases at J; junction bases unmatched: 8. This CDR3 comprises 14 residues. Germline V gives CDR1 WSHSY, CDR2 SAAADI. The CDR3 DNA reads as TGCGCCAGTACCGGGACAGAGACTAATTCACCCCTCCACTTT. The encoded protein is CASTGTETNSPLHF.

This rearrangement joins TRBV13 to TRBJ1-2; 7 bases match TRBD1. The CDR3 totals 14 residues. The germline V gene encodes CDR1 PRHDT and CDR2 FYEKMQ (reference sequence). V lost 1 base to trimming and J lost 7 bases; unmatched junction nucleotides: 6. CDR3 DNA sequence: TGTGCCAGCAGCTTAGATAGGGGGCTAGGTGGCTACACCTTC. This gives the protein CASSLDRGLGGYTF.

The chain uses TRBV18 and TRBJ2-1; TRBD2 might be the D (5 bases). Trimming cost V 0 bases and J 2 bases, with 8 bases left between them. CDR1 and CDR2 from the germline V gene are KGHSH and LQKENI. The CDR3 totals 15 residues. The CDR3 DNA follows: TGTGCCAGCTCACCACCGTACGGGACCTACAATGAGCAGTTCTTC. Translating gives CASSPPYGTYNEQFF.

The chain combines TRBV28 with TRBJ2-7, with 7 bases aligning to TRBD1. The CDR3 sequence is 19 residues long. Germline-derived CDR1 and CDR2 are MDHEN and SYDVKM. The trim removed 3 bases at V and 7 bases at J, leaving 24 bases unmatched. The DNA of the CDR3 is TGTGCCAGCAGTTTCGCCCCCCGGGACAGAGGACGTCGTAGAGGTGAGCAGTACTTC. Translation gives CASSFAPRDRGRRRGEQYF. The complete variable domain, with remaining parts taken from reference TRBV28 and TRBJ2-7, reads DVKVTQSSRYLVKRTGEKVFLECVQDMDHENMFWYRQDPGLGLRLIYFSYDVKMKEKGDIPEGYSVSREKKERFSLILESASTNQTSMYLCASSFAPRDRGRRRGEQYFGPGTRLTVT.

The chain is built from TRBV3-1 (or the pseudogene TRBV3-2) and TRBJ2-7; tentatively, D is TRBD2 (6 bases). CDR1 is LGHDT and CDR2 is YNNKEL in the germline V gene (reference sequence). The CDR3 has 14 amino acids. Trimming stripped 5 bases from V and 2 bases from J, with 13 bases between. The CDR3 reads CASSFSRGPYEQYF. CDR3 nucleotides: TGTGCCAGCAGCTTCTCGCGGGGACCCTACGAGCAGTACTTC.

This clone was recorded only once. The chain carries TRBV14 and TRBJ2-7; tentative D call: TRBD1 (7 bases). This CDR3 spans 14 amino acids. Germline-derived CDR1 and CDR2 are SGHDN and FVKESK. Trimming removed 3 bases at V and 3 bases at J, with 12 bases between. The CDR3: CASSHGQGGYEQYF. The CDR3 DNA sequence: TGTGCCAGCAGCCACGGGCAGGGGGGCTACGAGCAGTACTTC.

This chain connects TRBV2 to TRBJ2-1, with 7 bases that match TRBD2. The CDR3 totals 15 residues. CDR1 is SNHLY, CDR2 FYNNEI, per germline. Trimming took 5 bases from V and 1 from J; bases not matched to a gene: 5. The CDR3 coding sequence is TGTGCCAGCAGTTTTCCGGGGGGATCCTACAATGAGCAGTTCTTC. Translating it yields CASSFPGGSYNEQFF. Together with reference TRBV2 and TRBJ2-1, the CDR3 gives the full variable domain: EPEVTQTPSHQVTQMGQEVILRCVPISNHLYFYWYRQILGQKVEFLVSFYNNEISEKSEIFDDQFSVERPDGSNFTLKIRSTKLEDSAMYFCASSFPGGSYNEQFFGPGTRLTVL.

The chain recombines TRBV6-4 with TRBJ2-2; D is undetermined. The CDR3 sequence is 13 residues long. V lost 4 bases and J 8 bases, leaving 11 bases between the germline ends. CDR1 and CDR2 (germline): MRHNA, SNTAGT. CDR3 DNA: TGTGCCAGCAGTGTTACTTTTTCGGGGGAGCTGTTTTTT. This sequence encodes CASSVTFSGELFF.